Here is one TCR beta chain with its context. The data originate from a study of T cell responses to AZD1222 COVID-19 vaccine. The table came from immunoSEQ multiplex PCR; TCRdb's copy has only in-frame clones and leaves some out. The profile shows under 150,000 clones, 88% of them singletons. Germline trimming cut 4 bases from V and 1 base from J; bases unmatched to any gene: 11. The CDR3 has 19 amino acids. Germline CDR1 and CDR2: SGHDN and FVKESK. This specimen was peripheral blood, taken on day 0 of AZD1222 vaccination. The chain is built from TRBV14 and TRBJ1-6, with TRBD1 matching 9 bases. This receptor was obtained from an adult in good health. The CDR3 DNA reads TGTGCCAGCAGCCTTAAACAGGGGGCGAGGTCGTCCTATAATTCACCCCTCCACTTT. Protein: CASSLKQGARSSYNSPLHF. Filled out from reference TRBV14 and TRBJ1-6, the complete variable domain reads EAGVTQFPSHSVIEKGQTVTLRCDPISGHDNLYWYRRVMGKEIKFLLHFVKESKQDESGMPNNRFLAERTGGTYSTLKVQPAELEDSGVYFCASSLKQGARSSYNSPLHFGNGTRLTVT.